These T cell receptor beta chains were read from a single sample in a study of blood T cell repertoires in COVID-19. Generated by immunoSEQ multiplex PCR, the TCRdb table keeps only in-frame clones and is missing some. The table lists 250,000 to 400,000 clones, around 88% of them singletons, with 1.5% to 2% in the top ten. Material: peripheral blood. The receptors come from a young woman with COVID-19, enrolled during active disease. Each CDR3 is given without its conserved first and last residue. D genes are given only for firm matches.

V	J	D	CDR3
TRBV19	TRBJ2-2	.	ASIKGGATGELF
TRBV7-8	TRBJ1-5	.	ASTIAYSNQPQH
TRBV29-1	TRBJ1-1	.	SVYRVFNTEAF
TRBV5-1	TRBJ2-5	TRBD1	ASSPRQGVQETQY
TRBV6-2/TRBV6-3	TRBJ1-5	.	ASSHPSGTGSNQPQH
TRBV9	TRBJ1-4	.	ASSVDWGDEKLF
TRBV4-3	TRBJ1-5	.	ASSQDGGAGQPQH
TRBV6-5	TRBJ1-1	.	ASKVRVNTEAF
TRBV2	TRBJ1-5	TRBD1	ASSGDRGSAQPQH
TRBV4-2	TRBJ1-4	TRBD1	ASSRPDRGGGEKLF
TRBV7-8	TRBJ1-2	TRBD1	ASSHPDRNYGYT
TRBV10-2	TRBJ2-1	TRBD2	ASRDPSGGARNEQF